This T cell receptor (beta chain) is from a study of T-cell reconstitution after alpha-beta-depleted transplantation in children. Construction of the TCRbeta library involved unique molecular identifiers. TCRdb recomputed calls from the PCR reads with MiXCR, one row per CDR3 protein. The table shows approximately 590,000 distinct CDR3 sequences, with roughly 10% occurring only once. This clonotype was seen more than once but under ten times. This CDR3 has 15 residues. Trimming cost V 3 bases and J 3 bases, with 12 bases left between them. Germline CDR1 reads MGHDK; CDR2 reads SYGVNS. Sequenced material: PBMCs from the stem cell graft donor, taken from the stem cell graft. The chain combines TRBV25-1 with TRBJ1-3; TRBD1 might be the D (6 bases). The TCR comes from a human donor who donated a stem cell graft to a child with acute myeloid leukemia. The CDR3 DNA is TGTGCCAGCAGTGAGTCAGGGGTTGATGGAAACACCATATATTTT. This translates into CASSESGVDGNTIYF.